What follows is one T cell receptor (beta chain) and its context. The germline gives CDR1 LNHNV, CDR2 YYDKDF (reference sequence). This CDR3 region has 14 residues. The V end was cut by 5 bases, the J end by 0 bases, with 7 bases between. This specimen comes from a study of OX40 agonist ivuxolimab in advanced cancers. For the study at large: Dose-escalation patients had hepatocellular carcinoma, melanoma, renal cell or head and neck cancer. Partial responses were observed in three patients, of whom one had hepatocellular carcinoma and two had cutaneous melanoma.

The method was immunoSEQ multiplex PCR; TCRdb's version includes in-frame clones alone and lacks a portion of them. The sample lists some 41,000 clones; around 90% were seen once. Autoimmune disease history or systemic immunosuppression led to patient exclusion. Here the sequenced sample was CD4+ or CD8+ T cells sorted from blood, taken in a trial of the OX40 agonist ivuxolimab. The chain recombines TRBV15 with TRBJ1-4; D is ambiguous. The TCR sequence derives from an adult with an advanced solid tumor such as melanoma, head and neck, liver or kidney cancer. The CDR3 reads CATSGTATNEKLFF. CDR3 in DNA: TGTGCCACCAGCGGAACTGCAACTAATGAAAAACTGTTTTTT. The variable domain in full, with the rest retrieved from reference TRBV15 and TRBJ1-4, is DAMVIQNPRYQVTQFGKPVTLSCSQTLNHNVMYWYQQKSSQAPKLLFHYYDKDFNNEADTPDNFQSRRPNTSFCFLDIRSPGLGDTAMYLCATSGTATNEKLFFGSGTQLSVL.